The 9 T cell receptor beta chains below come from one sample, sequenced in a study of persistence of HIV-infected CD4 T cells. No antigen has been assigned to these receptors. The libraries were made with immunoSEQ version 4 in survey mode. Produced via immunoSEQ multiplex PCR; TCRdb's table is partial and in-frame only. Among about 40,000 clones listed, approximately 80% were seen once. An overlapping HIV-1 Gag peptide pool stimulated these cells at 0.75 to 1 ug/peptide/mL. Sorted nonresponding memory CD4+ T cells were CD40L-negative, CD69-negative, CD45RO-high. The source was CD4+ T cells sorted from PBMCs after 18-hour stimulation, collected from a patient who received antiretroviral therapy. The source of these receptors is an adult man with HIV who was CMV-seropositive.

V is TRBV19 and J is TRBJ2-7; the match to TRBD1 covers 7 bases. J was trimmed by 2 bases and V by 6 bases; bases with no gene match: 7. Germline V gene data show CDR1 as LNHDA and CDR2 as SQIVND (reference sequence). CDR3 length: 14 amino acids. The CDR3 sequence: CASSPTGLPYEQYF. DNA of the CDR3: TGTGCCAGTAGCCCGACAGGGCTACCCTACGAGCAGTACTTC.

The chain employs TRBV6-5 and TRBJ1-5; D not certain. Germline V gives CDR1 MNHEY, CDR2 SVGAGI. V lost 0 bases and J lost 6, with 9 bases in between. The CDR3 runs 14 residues. This CDR3 reads CASSYSGLSQPQHF. CDR3 DNA: TGTGCCAGCAGTTACTCGGGGTTGAGTCAGCCCCAGCATTTT.

CDR3 in DNA: TGTGCCAGTAGTATCCGGGGCGCCGGACGAGAGACCCAGTACTTC. Translated, it gives CASSIRGAGRETQYF. The chain recombines TRBV19 with TRBJ2-5; D is possibly TRBD1 or TRBD2 (5 bases each). Germline V gives CDR1 LNHDA, CDR2 SQIVND (reference sequence). This CDR3 region has 15 residues. V lost 3 bases, J lost 4 bases, and 15 bases lay in between.

V gene TRBV3-1 (or the pseudogene TRBV3-2) combines with J gene TRBJ2-1; D is undetermined. Germline CDR1 LGHDT, CDR2 YNNKEL (reference sequence). This CDR3 is built from 12 residues. Deletions cut 0 bases from V and 7 bases from J, with 4 bases between. CDR3 nucleotides: TGTGCCAGCAGCCAAGAAGCGAATGAGCAGTTCTTC. It yields the protein CASSQEANEQFF.

The chain links TRBV4-3 to TRBJ1-5; no definite D call. CDR1 is LGHNA and CDR2 is YSLEER in the germline V gene. Trimming took off 3 bases at V and 5 bases at J, with 11 bases between the two ends. The CDR3 runs to 14 residues. The CDR3, as DNA: TGCGCCAGCAGCCAGGGGAAAGGCGATCAGCCCCAGCATTTT. This sequence encodes CASSQGKGDQPQHF.

The rearrangement joins TRBV7-2 to TRBJ2-5, with D perhaps TRBD2 (6 bases). CDR1 is SGHTA and CDR2 is FQGNSA in the germline V gene. V lost 5 bases and J 9 bases, leaving 19 bases between the germline ends. The CDR3 is 14 residues long. The CDR3 protein is CASSRDFSQGAQYF. CDR3 bases: TGTGCCAGCAGCCGGGACTTTTCCCAAGGGGCCCAGTACTTC.

The rearrangement joins TRBV7-2 to TRBJ2-5; tentatively, D is TRBD1 (5 bases). Trimming took off 8 bases at V and 2 bases at J, with 18 bases between the two ends. The CDR3 consists of 15 residues. Germline CDR1 and CDR2: SGHTA and FQGNSA. The CDR3 reads CASSWTWGPQETQYF. Written as DNA, the CDR3 is TGTGCCAGCTCATGGACCTGGGGCCCACAAGAGACCCAGTACTTC.

The V gene is TRBV7-2, the J gene TRBJ1-5, with a possible D match to TRBD1 (6 bases). Germline assignment: CDR1 SGHTA and CDR2 FQGNSA. With 1 base removed from V and 6 bases from J, the gap between germline ends came to 10 bases. The CDR3 has 14 residues. The CDR3 region has the DNA TGTGCCAGCAGCTTAGGCAGGGGAGGTCAGCCCCAGCATTTT. Encoded protein: CASSLGRGGQPQHF.

This chain connects TRBV6-5 to TRBJ2-7, with 8 bases matching TRBD1. The germline V gene encodes CDR1 MNHEY and CDR2 SVGAGI. The CDR3 covers 13 residues. V gave up 5 bases and J gave up 5 bases; unmatched junction bases: 5. The CDR3: CASSRQGAHEQYF. In DNA form, the CDR3 reads TGTGCCAGCAGTCGTCAGGGGGCCCACGAGCAGTACTTC.